A single sample is the source of the 27 T cell receptor beta chains below, sequenced in a study of cytomegalovirus exposure and HLA in healthy donors. PCR used 60 Vbeta primers and 13 Jbeta primers. Assay used: immunoSEQ multiplex PCR; TCRdb lists only in-frame clones, some missing. This sample yields 68,000 or so clones, of which roughly four fifths are seen a single time; around 6.3% belongs to the top ten. Sequencing used PBMCs. These receptors all stem from a human donor in good health.

The genes are TRBV27 and TRBJ2-7; 8 bases are shared with TRBD2. Germline V gives CDR1 MNHEY, CDR2 SMNVEV (reference sequence). V lost 5 bases and J lost 7; bases outside the gene matches: 19. This CDR3 comprises 17 residues. CDR3 in DNA: TGTGCCAGCAGTAACACCCTAAAGCGGGGGCGCCGAGATGAGCAGTACTTC. It is translated as CASSNTLKRGRRDEQYF.

V gene TRBV2 combines with J gene TRBJ2-5, with unresolved D. Germline CDR1 and CDR2: SNHLY and FYNNEI. CDR3 length: 14 residues. V lost 6 bases, J lost 5 bases, and 16 bases lay in between. This CDR3 reads CASRAHDIPETQYF. CDR3 nucleotide sequence: TGTGCCAGCAGAGCTCACGACATCCCGGAGACCCAGTACTTC.

The chain employs TRBV9 and TRBJ2-3, with D unresolved. The length of the CDR3 is 13 residues. Trimming stripped 4 bases from V and 2 bases from J, with 8 bases between. Germline V gene sequence: CDR1 SGDLS, CDR2 YYNGEE. CDR3 in DNA: TGTGCCAGCAGCCCCCTAAACACAGATACGCAGTATTTT. It encodes CASSPLNTDTQYF.

The chain links TRBV5-1 to TRBJ2-7; maybe TRBD1 (6 bases). The CDR3 consists of 15 residues. In germline, CDR1 is SGHRS, CDR2 YFSETQ. V was cut by 4 bases and J by 5 bases, with 19 bases left in between. CDR3 nucleotides: TGCGCCAGCAGCCCCCAGGGGTCCCTCCCCAACGAGCAGTACTTC. This codes for CASSPQGSLPNEQYF.

This chain uses TRBV7-2 with TRBJ2-1, with 8 bases aligning to TRBD2. V lost 1 base, J lost 10 bases, and 9 bases stayed unmatched. Germline assignment: CDR1 SGHTA and CDR2 FQGNSA. The CDR3 extends over 15 amino acids. The CDR3 protein is CASSLDSGGSGEQFF. The DNA for the CDR3 is TGTGCCAGCAGCTTAGACAGCGGGGGATCGGGGGAGCAGTTCTTC.

This rearrangement joins TRBV28 to TRBJ2-3, with D maybe TRBD1 (6 bases). The length of the CDR3 is 17 residues. The germline V gene encodes CDR1 MDHEN and CDR2 SYDVKM. With 3 bases removed from V and 4 bases from J, the gap between germline ends came to 20 bases. Written as DNA, the CDR3 is TGTGCCAGCAGTTTTCGTACAGGGCGTTTAGTGGCAGATACGCAGTATTTT. This codes for CASSFRTGRLVADTQYF. Full variable domain (outside the CDR3, taken from reference TRBV28 and TRBJ2-3): DVKVTQSSRYLVKRTGEKVFLECVQDMDHENMFWYRQDPGLGLRLIYFSYDVKMKEKGDIPEGYSVSREKKERFSLILESASTNQTSMYLCASSFRTGRLVADTQYFGPGTRLTVL.

The CDR3 sequence: CASSKDRVKGEQYF. DNA for the CDR3: TGTGCCAGTAGTAAAGACAGGGTGAAAGGCGAGCAGTACTTC. The chain links TRBV19 to TRBJ2-7; TRBD1 matches 7 bases. Trimming removed 4 bases from V and 6 bases from J; junction bases left unmatched: 9. The length of the CDR3 is 14 residues. Germline V gene sequence: CDR1 LNHDA, CDR2 SQIVND (reference sequence).

The chain joins TRBV5-1 to TRBJ1-1, with TRBD1 as a possible D gene (6 bases). Germline V gives CDR1 SGHRS, CDR2 YFSETQ. V lost 6 bases and J lost 1, with 16 bases in between. The CDR3 extends over 15 amino acids. The CDR3 coding sequence is TGCGCCAGCACCCTAACCGGGGGGCGGAACACTGAAGCTTTCTTT. Translation gives CASTLTGGRNTEAFF.

This clone was observed a single time. The chain links TRBV9 to TRBJ1-1, with 9 positions matching TRBD1. The V gene's germline CDR1 is SGDLS and CDR2 YYNGEE. The CDR3 is 14 amino acids. With 3 bases clipped from V and 1 base from J, the junction kept 1 base outside the gene matches. The CDR3 DNA follows: TGTGCCAGCAGCGAACAGGGGGCGAACACTGAAGCTTTCTTT. Translated, it gives CASSEQGANTEAFF.

The chain recombines TRBV4-1 with TRBJ2-7; a weak D match, TRBD1 (5 bases). The germline gives CDR1 MGHRA, CDR2 YSYEKL. This CDR3 has 15 amino acids. V was trimmed by 1 base and J by 4 bases, leaving 14 bases between them. The CDR3 loop reads CASSQVGQKKYEQYF. CDR3 DNA sequence: TGCGCCAGCAGCCAAGTGGGGCAGAAAAAATACGAGCAGTACTTC.

V and J are TRBV6-1 and TRBJ2-3, with TRBD2 identical over 8 bases. Trimming removed 2 bases from V and 4 bases from J; junction bases left unmatched: 2. CDR3 length: 14 residues. The germline V gene encodes CDR1 MNHNS and CDR2 SASEGT. In nucleotides, the CDR3 is TGTGCCAGCAGTGAACGGGGGGGACCAGATACGCAGTATTTT. It yields the protein CASSERGGPDTQYF.

This clone was picked up one time. This rearrangement joins TRBV9 to TRBJ2-1; possibly TRBD2 for D (5 bases). CDR3 length: 11 residues. The germline V and J ends were trimmed by 3 bases and 15 bases, with 13 bases remaining between them. In germline, CDR1 is SGDLS, CDR2 YYNGEE. In nucleotides, the CDR3 is TGTGCCAGCAGCGCAGAGGGTTCGGTGTTCTTC. This sequence encodes CASSAEGSVFF.

The chain is built from TRBV28 and TRBJ1-5; 10 positions agree with TRBD1. CDR1 MDHEN and CDR2 SYDVKM come from the germline V gene. The CDR3 has 17 residues. The junction had 11 bases not matched to a gene; V was cut back by 6 bases and J by 3 bases. The CDR3 nucleotides read TGTGCCAGCAGCCCCCCCGGACAGGGGGTCACCAATCAGCCCCAGCATTTT. Translation: CASSPPGQGVTNQPQHF.

This clone was counted between two and nine times. The rearrangement links TRBV5-1 to TRBJ2-3; D is perhaps TRBD2 (6 bases). V lost 0 bases, J lost 2 bases, and 10 bases lay in between. The CDR3 has 15 residues. Per germline, CDR1 SGHRS and CDR2 YFSETQ. CDR3 sequence: CASSLAGVITDTQYF. CDR3 bases: TGCGCCAGCAGCTTGGCGGGGGTGATCACAGATACGCAGTATTTT.

The chain has TRBV19 and TRBJ2-3; D is undetermined. Trimming stripped 10 bases from V and 3 bases from J, with 14 bases between. In germline, CDR1 is LNHDA, CDR2 SQIVND (reference sequence). CDR3 length equals 13 residues. DNA of the CDR3: TGTGCCACCTCCCCCGCCGGGACAGATACGCAGTATTTT. It specifies CATSPAGTDTQYF. Full variable domain (missing parts from reference TRBV19 and TRBJ2-3): DGGITQSPKYLFRKEGQNVTLSCEQNLNHDAMYWYRQDPGQGLRLIYYSQIVNDFQKGDIAEGYSVSREKKESFPLTVTSAQKNPTAFYLCATSPAGTDTQYFGPGTRLTVL.

V usage is TRBV2 and J usage is TRBJ1-1, with 7 positions matching TRBD1. The CDR3 sequence is 13 residues long. In germline, CDR1 is SNHLY, CDR2 FYNNEI. The V and J ends lost 5 bases and 1 base, in that order; junction bases with no gene match: 1. The CDR3 loop reads CASSRDRNTEAFF. Written as DNA, the CDR3 is TGTGCCAGCAGTCGGGACAGGAACACTGAAGCTTTCTTT. The entire variable domain, with the rest obtained from reference TRBV2 and TRBJ1-1, is as follows: EPEVTQTPSHQVTQMGQEVILRCVPISNHLYFYWYRQILGQKVEFLVSFYNNEISEKSEIFDDQFSVERPDGSNFTLKIRSTKLEDSAMYFCASSRDRNTEAFFGQGTRLTVV.

J is TRBJ2-3 and V is TRBV7-8; 9 nucleotides match TRBD2. Losses at the gene ends were 8 bases for V and 1 base for J; bases not matched to a gene: 10. Germline-derived CDR1 and CDR2 are SGHVS and FQNEAQ. CDR3 length equals 16 residues. The CDR3: CASEGAGGPGTDTQYF. CDR3 bases: TGTGCCAGCGAGGGCGCGGGGGGGCCCGGCACAGATACGCAGTATTTT.

The chain combines TRBV18 with TRBJ2-1; no clear D. Germline CDR1 reads KGHSH; CDR2 reads LQKENI. V shed 2 bases and J shed 5 bases, with 10 bases lying between them. The CDR3 runs 14 residues. As DNA, the CDR3 is TGTGCCAGCTCACCATCCGTTGGAGACAATGAGCAGTTCTTC. Residues: CASSPSVGDNEQFF.

The chain is built from TRBV11-2 and TRBJ1-2, with a weak D call TRBD1 (6 bases). There are 15 residues in the CDR3. The germline V gene has CDR1 SGHAT and CDR2 FQNNGV. Trimming removed 7 bases from V and 3 bases from J, with 18 bases in between. The CDR3 is CASIRGRGGDYGYTF. The CDR3 nucleotides read TGTGCCAGCATCAGAGGGAGGGGGGGAGACTATGGCTACACCTTC. Full variable domain (outside the CDR3, taken from reference TRBV11-2 and TRBJ1-2): EAGVAQSPRYKIIEKRQSVAFWCNPISGHATLYWYQQILGQGPKLLIQFQNNGVVDDSQLPKDRFSAERLKGVDSTLKIQPAKLEDSAVYLCASIRGRGGDYGYTFGSGTRLTVV.

The sample holds a few counts of this clone. The rearrangement joins TRBV27 to TRBJ1-4, with 9 positions matching TRBD1. The CDR3 is made up of 15 amino acids. Losses at the gene ends were 2 bases for V and 7 bases for J; bases not matched to a gene: 5. In germline, CDR1 is MNHEY, CDR2 SMNVEV (reference sequence). DNA for the CDR3: TGTGCCAGCAGTTTAAGGACAGGGGCGGGTGAAAAACTGTTTTTT. Translated, it gives CASSLRTGAGEKLFF.

V is TRBV19 and J is TRBJ2-7; 7 nucleotides match TRBD1. Germline CDR1 reads LNHDA; CDR2 reads SQIVND (reference sequence). There are 14 residues in the CDR3. V lost 6 bases and J lost 0; bases outside the gene matches: 5. In nucleotides, the CDR3 is TGTGCCAGTAGGGGACAGCGAAACTCCTACGAGCAGTACTTC. Protein sequence: CASRGQRNSYEQYF.

CDR3 amino acids: CASSLSQGYEQYF. CDR3 in DNA: TGTGCCAGCAGCTTATCGCAGGGCTACGAGCAGTACTTC. The rearrangement links TRBV7-9 to TRBJ2-7, with TRBD1 as a possible D gene (5 bases). Trimming pared 2 bases from V and 3 bases from J, leaving 8 bases between. CDR1 is SEHNR, CDR2 FQNEAQ, per germline (reference sequence). The CDR3 length is 13 residues.

This chain connects TRBV6-1 to TRBJ1-5; D is unclear. Trimming took off 1 base at V and 6 bases at J, with 10 bases between the two ends. The CDR3 spans 14 residues. Germline V gene sequence: CDR1 MNHNS, CDR2 SASEGT. In DNA, the CDR3 is TGTGCCAGCAGTGAAGGAGGGAGTGGTCAGCCCCAGCATTTT. Residues: CASSEGGSGQPQHF.

The chain has TRBV5-4 and TRBJ1-2; 9 nucleotides agree with TRBD1. The CDR3 is 14 amino acids. The germline V gene encodes CDR1 SGHNT and CDR2 YYREEE (reference sequence). After removal of 3 bases from V and 8 bases from J, the junction contained 8 bases not matched to a gene. The CDR3 bases are TGTGCCAGCAGCTCCCCGGGACAGGGAAAGGGCTACACCTTC. It yields the protein CASSSPGQGKGYTF.

This clone turned up a few times. This sequence joins TRBV30 and TRBJ1-1; no firm D call. Trimming stripped 4 bases from V and 1 base from J, with 7 bases between. CDR3 length: 12 amino acids. Germline lookup yields CDR1 GTSNPN and CDR2 SVGIG (reference sequence). CDR3 DNA sequence: TGTGCCTGGAATAAGAGGAACACTGAAGCTTTCTTT. Its protein is CAWNKRNTEAFF.

This clone appeared once. The chain has TRBV5-1 and TRBJ1-4, with 8 bases lining up with TRBD1. The J segment lost 6 bases and the V segment lost 2 bases, leaving 21 bases of the junction unmatched. The CDR3 is 20 residues long. Germline V gene sequence: CDR1 SGHRS, CDR2 YFSETQ. The CDR3 sequence: CASSLNRRTGKLRVDEKLFF. As DNA, the CDR3 is TGCGCCAGCAGCTTAAACCGACGGACAGGGAAGCTCCGGGTGGATGAAAAACTGTTTTTT.

The CDR3 here is CASSLSRGLQETEAFF. CDR3 DNA sequence: TGTGCCAGCAGCTTGAGCAGGGGACTACAAGAAACTGAAGCTTTCTTT. The chain uses TRBV5-4 and TRBJ1-1, with D possibly matching TRBD1 (6 bases). The CDR3 loop spans 16 amino acids. Per the germline V gene, CDR1 is SGHNT and CDR2 is YYREEE (reference sequence). V gave up 1 base and J gave up 5 bases, with 18 bases separating them.